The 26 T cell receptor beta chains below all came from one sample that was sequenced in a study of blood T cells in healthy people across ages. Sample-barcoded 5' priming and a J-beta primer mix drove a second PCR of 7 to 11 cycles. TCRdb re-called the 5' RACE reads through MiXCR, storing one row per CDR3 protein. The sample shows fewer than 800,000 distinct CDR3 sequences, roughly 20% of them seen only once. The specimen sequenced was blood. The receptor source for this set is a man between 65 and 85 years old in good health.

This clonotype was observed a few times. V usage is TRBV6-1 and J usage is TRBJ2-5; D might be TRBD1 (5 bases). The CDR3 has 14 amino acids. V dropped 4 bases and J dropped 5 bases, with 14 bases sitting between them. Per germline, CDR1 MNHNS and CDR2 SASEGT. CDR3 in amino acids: CASSGQGARETQYF. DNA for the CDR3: TGTGCCAGCAGTGGTCAAGGGGCCCGGGAGACCCAGTACTTC.

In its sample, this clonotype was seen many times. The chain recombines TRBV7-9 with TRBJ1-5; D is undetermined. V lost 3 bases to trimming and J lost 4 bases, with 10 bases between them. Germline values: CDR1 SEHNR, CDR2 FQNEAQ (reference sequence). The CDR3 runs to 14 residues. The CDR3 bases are TGTGCCAGCAGCTTCGGCAGCAGAAATCAGCCCCAGCATTTT. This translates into CASSFGSRNQPQHF.

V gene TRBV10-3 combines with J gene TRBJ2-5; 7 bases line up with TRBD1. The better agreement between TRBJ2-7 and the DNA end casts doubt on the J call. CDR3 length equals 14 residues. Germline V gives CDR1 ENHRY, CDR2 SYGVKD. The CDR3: CAMGTGTESYEQYF. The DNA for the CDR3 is TGTGCCATGGGAACCGGGACAGAGTCCTACGAGCAGTACTTC.

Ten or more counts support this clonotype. The CDR3 loop is CASSYAGLGGNQPQHF. The CDR3 bases are TGTGCCAGCAGTTATGCCGGGTTAGGAGGCAATCAGCCCCAGCATTTT. The chain joins TRBV6-5 to TRBJ1-5; D is undetermined. The CDR3 spans 16 residues. V was clipped by 3 bases and J by 2 bases, with 14 bases between them. CDR1 is MNHEY, CDR2 SVGAGI, per germline.

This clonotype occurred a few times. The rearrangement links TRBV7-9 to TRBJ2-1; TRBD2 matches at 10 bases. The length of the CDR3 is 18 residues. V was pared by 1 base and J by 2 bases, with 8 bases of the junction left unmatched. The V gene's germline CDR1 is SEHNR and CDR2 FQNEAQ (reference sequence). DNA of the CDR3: TGTGCCAGCAGCTTAGAAAGGTCGAGCGGGAGGGCCTACAATGAGCAGTTCTTC. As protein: CASSLERSSGRAYNEQFF.

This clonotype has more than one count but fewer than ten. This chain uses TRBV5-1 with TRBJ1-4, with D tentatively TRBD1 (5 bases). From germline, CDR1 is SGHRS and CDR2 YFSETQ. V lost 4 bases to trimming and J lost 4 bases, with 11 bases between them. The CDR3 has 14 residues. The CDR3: CASSAGRNNEKLFF. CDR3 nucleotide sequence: TGCGCCAGCAGCGCGGGACGGAATAATGAAAAACTGTTTTTT.

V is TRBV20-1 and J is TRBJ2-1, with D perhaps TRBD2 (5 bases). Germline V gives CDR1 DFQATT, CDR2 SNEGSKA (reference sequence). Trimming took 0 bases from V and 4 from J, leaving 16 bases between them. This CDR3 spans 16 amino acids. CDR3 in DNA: TGCAGTGCTAGAGACACTCGACGGGAAGTATACAATGAGCAGTTCTTC. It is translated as CSARDTRREVYNEQFF.

The CDR3 region is CSVEDPRLAGVETQYF. Written as DNA, the CDR3 is TGCAGCGTTGAAGATCCAAGGCTAGCGGGAGTAGAGACCCAGTACTTC. The chain carries TRBV29-1 and TRBJ2-5; 10 bases match TRBD2. The CDR3 sequence is 16 residues long. The V and J ends lost 0 bases and 4 bases, in that order; junction bases with no gene match: 8. CDR1 SQVTM and CDR2 ANQGSEA come from the germline V gene.

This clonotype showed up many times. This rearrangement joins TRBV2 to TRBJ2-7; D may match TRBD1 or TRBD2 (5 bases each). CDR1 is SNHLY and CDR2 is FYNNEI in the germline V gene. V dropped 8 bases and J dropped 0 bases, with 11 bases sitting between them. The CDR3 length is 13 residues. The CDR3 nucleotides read TGTGCCAGCGAGGGACGGAGCTCCTACGAGCAGTACTTC. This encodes CASEGRSSYEQYF. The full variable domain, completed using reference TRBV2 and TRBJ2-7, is EPEVTQTPSHQVTQMGQEVILRCVPISNHLYFYWYRQILGQKVEFLVSFYNNEISEKSEIFDDQFSVERPDGSNFTLKIRSTKLEDSAMYFCASEGRSSYEQYFGPGTRLTVT.

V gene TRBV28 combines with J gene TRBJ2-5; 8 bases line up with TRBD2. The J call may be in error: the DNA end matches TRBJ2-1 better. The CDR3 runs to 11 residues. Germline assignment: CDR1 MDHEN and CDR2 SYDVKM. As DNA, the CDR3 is TGTGCCAGCAGTTTAGGGACTAGGCAGTTCTTC. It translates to CASSLGTRQFF.

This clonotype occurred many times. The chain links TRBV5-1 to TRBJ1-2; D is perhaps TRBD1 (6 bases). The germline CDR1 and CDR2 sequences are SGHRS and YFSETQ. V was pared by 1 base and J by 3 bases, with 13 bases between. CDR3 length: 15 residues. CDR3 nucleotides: TGCGCCAGCAGCTTGAGGGCAGGGGATGACTATGGCTACACCTTC. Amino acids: CASSLRAGDDYGYTF.

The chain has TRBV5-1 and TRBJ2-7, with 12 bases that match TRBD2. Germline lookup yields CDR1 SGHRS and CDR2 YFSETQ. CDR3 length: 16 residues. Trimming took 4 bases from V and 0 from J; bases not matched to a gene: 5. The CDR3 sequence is CASSPPLAGGSYEQYF. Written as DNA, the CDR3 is TGCGCCAGCAGCCCCCCACTAGCGGGAGGCTCCTACGAGCAGTACTTC.

The CDR3 DNA is TGTGCCTGGAGGGGGACAGGTGGGAAAAAACTGTTTTTT. This gives the protein CAWRGTGGKKLFF. The gene calls are TRBV30 and TRBJ1-4, with TRBD1 identical over 8 bases. CDR1 is GTSNPN and CDR2 is SVGIG in the germline V gene (reference sequence). The junction had 6 bases not matched to a gene; V was cut back by 3 bases and J by 9 bases. CDR3 length: 13 amino acids. Filled out from reference TRBV30 and TRBJ1-4, the complete variable domain reads SQTIHQWPATLVQPVGSPLSLECTVEGTSNPNLYWYRQAAGRGLQLLFYSVGIGQISSEVPQNLSASRPQDRQFILSSKKLLLSDSGFYLCAWRGTGGKKLFFGSGTQLSVL.

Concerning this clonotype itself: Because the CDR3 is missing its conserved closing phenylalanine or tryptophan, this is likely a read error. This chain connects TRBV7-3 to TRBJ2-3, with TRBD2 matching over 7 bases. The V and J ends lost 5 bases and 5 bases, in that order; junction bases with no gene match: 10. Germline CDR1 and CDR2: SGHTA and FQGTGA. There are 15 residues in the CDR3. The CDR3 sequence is CASSPGGSREDTQYL. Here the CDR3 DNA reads TGTGCCAGCAGCCCTGGCGGGAGTAGAGAAGATACGCAGTATCTT.

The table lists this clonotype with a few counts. CDR3 region: CASRHRGQETQYF. CDR3 nucleotides: TGTGCCAGTAGACACAGGGGACAAGAGACCCAGTACTTC. The chain is built from TRBV19 and TRBJ2-5; 7 nucleotides agree with TRBD1. Germline V gene lookup returns CDR1 LNHDA and CDR2 SQIVND (reference sequence). The CDR3 totals 13 residues. The V segment lost 6 bases and the J segment 2 bases; nucleotides outside the gene matches: 3.

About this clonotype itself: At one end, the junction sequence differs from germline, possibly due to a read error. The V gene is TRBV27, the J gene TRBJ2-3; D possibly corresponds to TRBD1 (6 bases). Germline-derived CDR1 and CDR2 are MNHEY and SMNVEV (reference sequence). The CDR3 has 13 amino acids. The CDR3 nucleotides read TGTGCCAGCAGTTTCCTACCTGGACAGACGGTGAATTTT. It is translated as CASSFLPGQTVNF.

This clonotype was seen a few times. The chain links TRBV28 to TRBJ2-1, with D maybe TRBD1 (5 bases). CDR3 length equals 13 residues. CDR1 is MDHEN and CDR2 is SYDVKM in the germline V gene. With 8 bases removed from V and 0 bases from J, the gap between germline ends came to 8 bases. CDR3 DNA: TGTGCCAGCGGGGCAAGCTCCTACAATGAGCAGTTCTTC. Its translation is CASGASSYNEQFF.

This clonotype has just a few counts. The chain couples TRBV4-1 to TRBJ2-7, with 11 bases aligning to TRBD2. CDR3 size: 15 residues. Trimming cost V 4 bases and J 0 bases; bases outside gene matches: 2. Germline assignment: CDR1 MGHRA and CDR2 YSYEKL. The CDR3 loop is CASSPGLAASYEQYF. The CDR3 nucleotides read TGCGCCAGCAGCCCGGGACTAGCGGCCTCCTACGAGCAGTACTTC.

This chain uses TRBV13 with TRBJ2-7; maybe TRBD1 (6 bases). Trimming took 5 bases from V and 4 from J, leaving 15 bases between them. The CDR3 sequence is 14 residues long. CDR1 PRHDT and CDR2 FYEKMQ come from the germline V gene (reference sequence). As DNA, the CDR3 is TGTGCCAGCAGCCGGACAGTACTTTCGTACGAGCAGTACTTC. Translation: CASSRTVLSYEQYF.

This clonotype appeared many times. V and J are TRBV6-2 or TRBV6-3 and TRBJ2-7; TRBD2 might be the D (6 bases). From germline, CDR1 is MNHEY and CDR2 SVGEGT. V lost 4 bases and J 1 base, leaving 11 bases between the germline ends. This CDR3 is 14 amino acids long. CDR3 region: CASSWDFSSYEQYF. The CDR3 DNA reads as TGTGCCAGCAGTTGGGACTTTTCTTCCTACGAGCAGTACTTC.

This chain's CDR3 is CASSLKAPTIVEFYNEQFF. In DNA, the CDR3 is TGTGCCAGCAGCTTAAAAGCGCCCACCATCGTCGAATTTTACAATGAGCAGTTCTTC. The V call is TRBV7-8, the J call TRBJ2-1; unclear D gene. V shed 2 bases and J shed 4 bases, with 24 bases lying between them. Germline V gene lookup returns CDR1 SGHVS and CDR2 FQNEAQ. There are 19 residues in the CDR3.

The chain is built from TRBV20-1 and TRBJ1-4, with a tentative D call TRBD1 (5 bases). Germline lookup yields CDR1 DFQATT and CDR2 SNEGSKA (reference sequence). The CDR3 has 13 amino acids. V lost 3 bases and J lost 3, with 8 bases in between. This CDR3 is CSASREANEKLFF. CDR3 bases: TGCAGTGCTAGCAGGGAGGCTAATGAAAAACTGTTTTTT.

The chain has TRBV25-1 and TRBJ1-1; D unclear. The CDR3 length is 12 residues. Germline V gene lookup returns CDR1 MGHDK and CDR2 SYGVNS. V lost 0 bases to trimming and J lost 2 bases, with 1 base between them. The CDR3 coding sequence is TGTGCCAGCAGTGAATATAACACTGAAGCTTTCTTT. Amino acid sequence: CASSEYNTEAFF.

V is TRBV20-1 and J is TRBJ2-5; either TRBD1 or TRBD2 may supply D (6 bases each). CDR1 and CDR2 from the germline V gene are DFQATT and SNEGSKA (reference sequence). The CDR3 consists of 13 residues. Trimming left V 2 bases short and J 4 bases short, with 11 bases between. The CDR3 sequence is CSARYSGAETQYF. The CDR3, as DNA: TGCAGTGCTAGATATTCGGGGGCAGAGACCCAGTACTTC.

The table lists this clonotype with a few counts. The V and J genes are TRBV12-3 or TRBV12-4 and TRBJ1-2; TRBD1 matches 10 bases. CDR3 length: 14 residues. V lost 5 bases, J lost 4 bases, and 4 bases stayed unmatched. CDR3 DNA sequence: TGTGCCAGCAGTAGGGGACAGGGGATCTATGGCTACACCTTC. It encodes CASSRGQGIYGYTF.

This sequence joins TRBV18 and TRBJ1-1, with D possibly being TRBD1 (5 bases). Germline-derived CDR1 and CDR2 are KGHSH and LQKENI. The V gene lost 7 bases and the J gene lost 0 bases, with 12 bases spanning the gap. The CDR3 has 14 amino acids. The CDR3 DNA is TGTGCCAGCTGTAGGACGGACATGAACACTGAAGCTTTCTTT. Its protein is CASCRTDMNTEAFF. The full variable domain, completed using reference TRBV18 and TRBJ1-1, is NAGVMQNPRHLVRRRGQEARLRCSPMKGHSHVYWYRQLPEEGLKFMVYLQKENIIDESGMPKERFSAEFPKEGPSILRIQQVVRGDSAAYFCASCRTDMNTEAFFGQGTRLTVV.